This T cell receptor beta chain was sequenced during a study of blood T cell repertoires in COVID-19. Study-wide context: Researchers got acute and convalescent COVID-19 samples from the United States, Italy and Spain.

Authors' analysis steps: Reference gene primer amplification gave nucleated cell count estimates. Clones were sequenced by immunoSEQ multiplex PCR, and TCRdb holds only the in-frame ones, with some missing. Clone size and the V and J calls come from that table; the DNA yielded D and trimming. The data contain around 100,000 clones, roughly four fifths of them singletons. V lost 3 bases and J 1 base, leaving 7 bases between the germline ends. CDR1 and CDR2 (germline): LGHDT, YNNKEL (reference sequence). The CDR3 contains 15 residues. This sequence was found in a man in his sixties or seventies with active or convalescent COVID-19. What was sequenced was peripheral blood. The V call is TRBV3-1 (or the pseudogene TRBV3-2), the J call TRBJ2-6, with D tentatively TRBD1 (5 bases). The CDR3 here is CASSHRVSGANVLTF. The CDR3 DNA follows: TGTGCCAGCAGCCACAGGGTTTCTGGGGCCAACGTCCTGACTTTC.